These T cell receptor beta chains were read from a single sample in a study of blood T cell repertoires in COVID-19. The method was immunoSEQ multiplex PCR; TCRdb's version includes in-frame clones alone and lacks a portion of them. The table lists 110,000 to 150,000 clones, about 76% of them singletons. The sample comprised peripheral blood. Receptors were obtained from a man aged 80 or over with acute or convalescent COVID-19. CDR3s include the opening cysteine and the closing phenylalanine or tryptophan. The order of the fields is D gene, J gene, V gene, clone size, CDR3 DNA, CDR3 protein. A D gene is named only where the DNA matches it firmly. Clone size is stated in some rows and not others, as once, few, many or a class when expanded.

TRBD1,TRBJ1-2,TRBV5-8,-,TGTGCCAGCAGCTTGCAGGGGGCCCCCAACTATGGCTACACCTTC,CASSLQGAPNYGYTF
-,TRBJ2-4,TRBV14,-,TGTGCCAGCAGCCAAGTGGGGCTAGCCAAAAACATTCAGTACTTC,CASSQVGLAKNIQYF
-,TRBJ1-2,TRBV27,-,TGTGCCAGCAGTTGTTTTTCGTGCTATGGCTACACCTTC,CASSCFSCYGYTF
-,TRBJ2-3,TRBV7-2,-,TGTGCCAGCAGTCCTCCCAAGGGGTTTGGAGATACGCAGTATTTT,CASSPPKGFGDTQYF
-,TRBJ1-2,TRBV28,-,TGTGCCAGCAGTTTAATCCTCGTTGGCTACACCTTC,CASSLILVGYTF
TRBD1,TRBJ1-1,TRBV13,many,TGTGCCAGCAGCCGGGACAGACGAACTGAAGCTTTCTTT,CASSRDRRTEAFF
TRBD1,TRBJ1-2,TRBV30,-,TGTGCCTGGAGTTCTCTGGGACAGGGGGCCGGCTACACCTTC,CAWSSLGQGAGYTF
-,TRBJ1-2,TRBV7-9,once,TGTGCCAGCAGCGGATCCGTTGGGCCCCAATCAGCCTATGGCTACACCTTC,CASSGSVGPQSAYGYTF
-,TRBJ2-1,TRBV7-6,-,TGTGCCAGCAGCTTAGTTGCCAGCTCCTACAATGAGCAGTTCTTC,CASSLVASSYNEQFF
TRBD2,TRBJ2-1,TRBV4-2,-,TGTGCCAGCAGCCTGCCTAAAAGTGGGAGGGAAATTCACAATGAGCAGTTCTTC,CASSLPKSGREIHNEQFF
-,TRBJ2-3,TRBV10-3,-,TGTGCCATCAGTGAGACGAGGGATAAGGATACGCAGTATTTT,CAISETRDKDTQYF
-,TRBJ2-2,TRBV18,-,TGTGCCAGCTCAGTCTTCTTCAGGATCACGTCGAACACCGGGGAGCTGTTTTTT,CASSVFFRITSNTGELFF
-,TRBJ2-1,TRBV6-5,-,TGTGCCAGCAAGAGGGCTAGCTCCTACAATGAGCAGTTCTTC,CASKRASSYNEQFF
-,TRBJ2-1,TRBV6-2/TRBV6-3,-,TGTGCCAGCAGTTACTCGACGTGGGGGGACCAGTTCTTC,CASSYSTWGDQFF
TRBD1,TRBJ1-1,TRBV2,-,TGTGCCAGCCGACGGACAGGACCGAACACTGAAGCTTTCTTT,CASRRTGPNTEAFF
TRBD1,TRBJ2-2,TRBV2,-,TGTGCCAGCAGTGAAAGGAGGACAGGGATCACCGGGGAGCTGTTTTTT,CASSERRTGITGELFF
-,TRBJ1-4,TRBV7-2,-,TGTGCCAGCAGCTTTACAGGGCTAGGCGAAAAACTGTTTTTT,CASSFTGLGEKLFF
-,TRBJ2-5,TRBV5-6,-,TGTGCCAGCAGCCACAGGGATCTAGAGACCCAGTACTTC,CASSHRDLETQYF
TRBD1,TRBJ2-7,TRBV11-2,-,TGTGCCAGCAGCCCAGGGGGAGTCTCCTCCTACGAGCAGTACTTC,CASSPGGVSSYEQYF
-,TRBJ2-1,TRBV18,-,TGTGCCAGCTCTCCCAGGTCCTCAAGCTCCTACAATGAGCAGTTCTTC,CASSPRSSSSYNEQFF
TRBD1,TRBJ2-5,TRBV6-5,-,TGTGCCAGCAGTTACGGGACAGGGGTAAAGACCCAGTACTTC,CASSYGTGVKTQYF
-,TRBJ1-2,TRBV6-5,-,TGTGCCAGCAGTCCACAGGGTCGGGGTGGCTACACCTTC,CASSPQGRGGYTF
-,TRBJ2-3,TRBV2,-,TGTGCCAGCAGTGAGCGGGGAGATACGCAGTATTTT,CASSERGDTQYF
-,TRBJ1-1,TRBV11-2,-,TGTGCCAGCCCCTCACGGACTTACCCCCCTTTGAACACTGAAGCTTTCTTT,CASPSRTYPPLNTEAFF
TRBD1,TRBJ1-5,TRBV15,many,TGTGCCACCAGGCTGAGACAGGGGCCAACTCAGCCCCAGCATTTT,CATRLRQGPTQPQHF
-,TRBJ2-5,TRBV7-2,-,TGTGCCAGCAGCTTCCGCGGGGTTGAGACCCAGTACTTC,CASSFRGVETQYF
-,TRBJ2-1,TRBV2,-,TGTGCCAGCAGTGAAGCGCCCCGGAAAGCTCAGGATGAGCAGTTCTTC,CASSEAPRKAQDEQFF
TRBD1,TRBJ2-7,TRBV5-1,-,TGCGCCAGCAGCCAGCGACAGGGGTCGTCCTACGAGCAGTACTTC,CASSQRQGSSYEQYF
-,TRBJ2-3,TRBV6-5,-,TGTGCCAGCGCTGGGGGGGGGCCTTTAAATACGCAGTATTTT,CASAGGGPLNTQYF
-,TRBJ1-4,TRBV5-1,-,TGCGCCAGCAGCTACGGTGGCGGGTTACGGGAAAAACTGTTTTTT,CASSYGGGLREKLFF
-,TRBJ1-6,TRBV4-2,-,TGTGCCAGCAGCCAAGGCATACAGGGAAGCTCCTATAATTCACCCCTCCACTTT,CASSQGIQGSSYNSPLHF